These 19 T cell receptor beta chains were all obtained from the same sample, sequenced in a study of OX40 agonist ivuxolimab in advanced cancers. The data were produced by immunoSEQ multiplex PCR, yet TCRdb's version contains in-frame clones alone and is incomplete. The sample contains approximately 86,000 clones, roughly 92% of which appear only once. The material was CD4+ or CD8+ T cells sorted from blood, obtained in a trial of the OX40 agonist ivuxolimab. The receptors were sampled from an adult with an advanced solid tumor such as melanoma, head and neck, liver or kidney cancer.

The gene calls are TRBV4-3 and TRBJ1-1; D ambiguous. V was clipped by 0 bases and J by 5 bases, with 10 bases between them. This CDR3 is 14 amino acids long. CDR1 is LGHNA, CDR2 YSLEER, per germline. The CDR3 DNA follows: TGCGCCAGCAGCCAAGAGGGCGGAAATACTGAAGCTTTCTTT. Protein: CASSQEGGNTEAFF.

The V gene is TRBV30, the J gene TRBJ1-6; no clear D. Trimming stripped 1 base from V and 7 bases from J, with 8 bases between. CDR1 is GTSNPN and CDR2 is SVGIG in the germline V gene (reference sequence). The CDR3 extends over 13 amino acids. DNA of the CDR3: TGTGCCTGGAGTGAACAGTCCAATTCACCCCTCCACTTT. Translation: CAWSEQSNSPLHF.

CDR3: CASSSPSSSGSSYEQYF. The CDR3 DNA is TGTGCCAGCAGCTCTCCCTCCTCTAGCGGGAGTTCCTACGAGCAGTACTTC. V gene TRBV11-2 combines with J gene TRBJ2-7; 10 bases line up with TRBD2. Germline CDR1 and CDR2: SGHAT and FQNNGV. CDR3 length: 17 amino acids. The trim removed 4 bases at V and 1 base at J, leaving 10 bases unmatched. Drawing the rest from reference TRBV11-2 and TRBJ2-7, the complete variable domain is EAGVAQSPRYKIIEKRQSVAFWCNPISGHATLYWYQQILGQGPKLLIQFQNNGVVDDSQLPKDRFSAERLKGVDSTLKIQPAKLEDSAVYLCASSSPSSSGSSYEQYFGPGTRLTVT.

The V and J genes are TRBV6-5 and TRBJ2-5; no firm D call. The germline V and J ends were trimmed by 6 bases and 1 base, with 9 bases remaining between them. The CDR3 is 13 residues long. CDR1 and CDR2 from the germline V gene are MNHEY and SVGAGI. This CDR3 is CASSYAGQETQYF. CDR3 sequence (DNA): TGTGCCAGCAGCTACGCAGGCCAAGAGACCCAGTACTTC.

The chain combines TRBV5-5 with TRBJ2-7; D possibly corresponds to TRBD1 (5 bases). From germline, CDR1 is SGHKS and CDR2 YYEKEE (reference sequence). The germline V and J ends were trimmed by 3 bases and 1 base, with 11 bases remaining between them. This CDR3 spans 14 amino acids. The CDR3 loop is CASSSADRSYEQYF. CDR3 nucleotide sequence: TGTGCCAGCAGCTCCGCCGACAGATCCTACGAGCAGTACTTC.

The chain couples TRBV5-6 to TRBJ2-5; 7 positions match TRBD1. The CDR3 consists of 15 residues. Trimming at V came to 4 bases and at J to 1 base, leaving 7 bases not matched to a gene. CDR1 is SGHDT, CDR2 YYEEEE, per germline. CDR3 sequence reads: CASSKQTGLQETQYF. In nucleotides, the CDR3 is TGTGCCAGCAGCAAACAGACAGGGCTCCAAGAGACCCAGTACTTC. Full variable domain (missing parts from reference TRBV5-6 and TRBJ2-5): DAGVTQSPTHLIKTRGQQVTLRCSPKSGHDTVSWYQQALGQGPQFIFQYYEEEERQRGNFPDRFSGHQFPNYSSELNVNALLLGDSALYLCASSKQTGLQETQYFGPGTRLLVL.

To note about this clone: The junction does not match germline at one end; this may be a read error. The chain has TRBV5-1 and TRBJ2-2, with D possibly TRBD1 on 6 matching bases. CDR1 is SGHRS and CDR2 is YFSETQ in the germline V gene. The CDR3 runs 15 residues. CDR3 in amino acids: CANSLRTANTGELFF. CDR3 in DNA: TGCGCCAACAGCTTGCGGACAGCGAACACCGGGGAGCTGTTTTTT.

This clone was seen just once. The V gene is TRBV14, the J gene TRBJ2-7; D gene uncertain. Per the germline V gene, CDR1 is SGHDN and CDR2 is FVKESK. V shed 1 base and J shed 6 bases, with 4 bases lying between them. This CDR3 is built from 11 residues. The CDR3 DNA is TGTGCCAGCAGCCAAGCTCGCGAGCAGTACTTC. This sequence encodes CASSQAREQYF.

The V call is TRBV10-3, the J call TRBJ1-4; perhaps TRBD1 as D (5 bases). Trimming removed 8 bases from V and 0 bases from J, with 13 bases in between. Germline-derived CDR1 and CDR2 are ENHRY and SYGVKD. The CDR3 is 15 residues long. In DNA form, the CDR3 reads TGTGCCATCGGGCAGGGCGTGACAACTAATGAAAAACTGTTTTTT. It is translated as CAIGQGVTTNEKLFF.

V is TRBV18 and J is TRBJ2-1; 7 bases line up with TRBD1. Germline loops: CDR1 KGHSH, CDR2 LQKENI. The CDR3 extends over 15 amino acids. The V gene end was trimmed by 0 bases and the J gene end by 6 bases; junction bases not matched to a gene: 5. The CDR3 DNA reads TGTGCCAGCTCACCACCGACAGGGTTGGGCAATGAGCAGTTCTTC. As protein: CASSPPTGLGNEQFF. The full variable domain, with the rest looked up from reference TRBV18 and TRBJ2-1, is NAGVMQNPRHLVRRRGQEARLRCSPMKGHSHVYWYRQLPEEGLKFMVYLQKENIIDESGMPKERFSAEFPKEGPSILRIQQVVRGDSAAYFCASSPPTGLGNEQFFGPGTRLTVL.

The V call is TRBV10-2, the J call TRBJ2-7; D not certain. V was clipped by 2 bases and J by 3 bases, with 5 bases between them. The CDR3 has 12 amino acids. CDR1 is WSHSY and CDR2 is SAAADI in the germline V gene. The CDR3 is CASSELVYEQYF. The CDR3 DNA sequence: TGCGCCAGCAGTGAGCTGGTCTACGAGCAGTACTTC.

This clone was observed a single time. J is TRBJ1-1 and V is TRBV18; D gene unclear. Germline CDR1 and CDR2: KGHSH and LQKENI. CDR3 length equals 13 residues. Trimming took off 6 bases at V and 0 bases at J, with 8 bases between the two ends. The CDR3 DNA reads TGTGCCAGCTCGCCAGGAATGAACACTGAAGCTTTCTTT. It yields the protein CASSPGMNTEAFF.

The genes are TRBV4-3 and TRBJ2-3, with 9 bases aligning to TRBD2. The V and J ends lost 0 bases and 5 bases, in that order; junction bases with no gene match: 6. Germline lookup yields CDR1 LGHNA and CDR2 YSLEER. The CDR3 totals 16 residues. The CDR3 sequence: CASSQDPSGVKDTQYF. In DNA form, the CDR3 reads TGCGCCAGCAGCCAAGACCCTAGCGGGGTCAAAGATACGCAGTATTTT.

V gene TRBV27 combines with J gene TRBJ1-2; D is possibly TRBD1 (5 bases). The germline CDR1 and CDR2 sequences are MNHEY and SMNVEV (reference sequence). Trimming pared 5 bases from V and 4 bases from J, leaving 23 bases between. This CDR3 has 17 amino acids. The CDR3 here is CASSTIQEGRKSYGYTF. The CDR3 nucleotides read TGTGCCAGCAGTACGATACAGGAAGGGCGCAAATCCTATGGCTACACCTTC.

V is TRBV10-3 and J is TRBJ2-1; 8 bases line up with TRBD2. This CDR3 spans 16 amino acids. Trimming cost V 3 bases and J 6 bases; bases outside gene matches: 10. In germline, CDR1 is ENHRY, CDR2 SYGVKD. Here the CDR3 DNA reads TGTGCCATCAGTGATCTCGCGGGAGGAAGGGGCAATGAGCAGTTCTTC. Translated: CAISDLAGGRGNEQFF.

This chain connects TRBV28 to TRBJ1-3; D uncertain. The V gene lost 7 bases and the J gene lost 0 bases, with 4 bases spanning the gap. The CDR3 sequence is 12 residues long. Germline V gene lookup returns CDR1 MDHEN and CDR2 SYDVKM. The chain's CDR3 is CASTTSGNTIYF. CDR3 sequence (DNA): TGTGCCAGCACGACCTCTGGAAACACCATATATTTT.

V usage is TRBV30 and J usage is TRBJ2-2; D is unclear. This CDR3 has 12 residues. Germline loops: CDR1 GTSNPN, CDR2 SVGIG (reference sequence). With 4 bases removed from V and 7 bases from J, the gap between germline ends came to 10 bases. In DNA form, the CDR3 reads TGTGCCTGGACTCTTCAAGGCGGGGAGCTGTTTTTT. Its translation: CAWTLQGGELFF. Supplemented by reference TRBV30 and TRBJ2-2, the full variable domain reads SQTIHQWPATLVQPVGSPLSLECTVEGTSNPNLYWYRQAAGRGLQLLFYSVGIGQISSEVPQNLSASRPQDRQFILSSKKLLLSDSGFYLCAWTLQGGELFFGEGSRLTVL.

The V and J genes are TRBV5-4 and TRBJ1-1, with 8 positions matching TRBD1. The CDR3 contains 15 residues. V lost 4 bases to trimming and J lost 5 bases; unmatched junction nucleotides: 10. CDR1 and CDR2 from the germline V gene are SGHNT and YYREEE (reference sequence). The CDR3 nucleotides are TGTGCCAGCAGCGCGGACAGGGTTGAGGGTACTGAAGCTTTCTTT. It codes for CASSADRVEGTEAFF.

The chain's CDR3 is CASSFREREKIYEQYF. The CDR3 DNA sequence: TGTGCCAGCAGCTTTAGGGAGCGGGAAAAAATCTACGAGCAGTACTTC. This rearrangement joins TRBV7-8 to TRBJ2-7; TRBD2 agrees at 7 bases. The CDR3 runs to 16 residues. J was trimmed by 3 bases and V by 3 bases; bases with no gene match: 11. Germline CDR1 and CDR2: SGHVS and FQNEAQ.